Reported below is one T cell receptor (beta chain). V shed 0 bases and J 6 bases; nucleotides not matched to a gene: 10. The CDR3 has 17 residues. Germline V gene lookup returns CDR1 MNHEY and CDR2 SVGEGT. The sample is drawn from a study of blood T cell repertoires in COVID-19. The overall study: From the United States, Italy and Spain came samples of acute and convalescent COVID-19. In each case, the material was cDNA or gDNA derived from T cells, B-cell-depleted T cells, or PBMCs.

Authors' data handling: Reference gene primer amplification in the assay estimated nucleated cell counts. Repertoires were generated with immunoSEQ multiplex PCR, while TCRdb's copy carries only in-frame clones and drops some. V and J calls plus clone size are reproduced from that table; the DNA served to infer D and trimming. Here the sample spans roughly 140,000 clones, about 90% being singletons. This receptor was taken from a woman between 55 and 75 years old with active or convalescent COVID-19. Input material: peripheral blood. The chain links TRBV6-2 or TRBV6-3 to TRBJ2-3, with 9 bases fitting TRBD1. The CDR3 here is CASSYSSAGQGLDTQYF. DNA for the CDR3: TGTGCCAGCAGTTACTCTAGCGCCGGACAGGGGCTCGATACGCAGTATTTT.